These 18 T cell receptor beta chains came from one sample sequenced in a study of neurological immune-mediated disorders. TCRdb ran MiXCR on the 5' RACE reads and lists one entry per CDR3 protein. The sample lists about 65,000 distinct CDR3 sequences, around 4% occurring once. The source material was PBMCs. These receptors originate from a middle-aged man with multiple sclerosis.

Many counts were recorded for this clonotype. V is TRBV5-5 and J is TRBJ2-3; D is tentatively TRBD1 or TRBD2 (5 bases each). The V and J ends lost 4 bases and 3 bases respectively, with 18 bases between them. This CDR3 comprises 16 residues. In germline, CDR1 is SGHKS, CDR2 YYEKEE (reference sequence). The CDR3 sequence: CASSLGPRARTDTQYF. The CDR3 nucleotides are TGTGCCAGCAGCCTGGGACCGAGGGCCCGGACAGATACGCAGTATTTT.

This clonotype was detected ten times or more. This sequence joins TRBV12-3 or TRBV12-4 and TRBJ2-7; D is unclear. Trimming took 5 bases from V and 5 from J, leaving 10 bases between them. There are 12 residues in the CDR3. CDR3 amino acids: CASSPNLHEQYF. In nucleotides, the CDR3 is TGTGCCAGCAGTCCCAACCTCCACGAGCAGTACTTC.

This clonotype appeared a single time. Given a much more abundant clone one base away, this may be a read error. This chain uses TRBV12-3 or TRBV12-4 with TRBJ1-2, with 9 bases that match TRBD1. The CDR3 spans 15 residues. In nucleotides, the CDR3 is TGTGTCAGCAGCGGACCGGGACAGGGAAACTATGGCTACACCTTC. It codes for CVSSGPGQGNYGYTF.

This clonotype was detected ten times or more. The chain couples TRBV20-1 to TRBJ1-6; TRBD1 agrees at 9 bases. Trimming removed 3 bases from V and 5 bases from J; junction bases left unmatched: 2. The germline V gene encodes CDR1 DFQATT and CDR2 SNEGSKA (reference sequence). The length of the CDR3 is 14 residues. The CDR3 here is CSARGTGNNSPLHF. DNA for the CDR3: TGCAGTGCTAGGGGGACAGGGAATAATTCACCCCTCCACTTT.

In its sample, this clonotype was seen many times. The chain joins TRBV27 to TRBJ2-5, with 7 bases fitting TRBD2. Unmatched junction bases numbered 11, after V lost 8 bases and J lost 5 bases. Germline CDR1 is MNHEY and CDR2 is SMNVEV (reference sequence). This CDR3 has 14 amino acids. The CDR3 reads CASFPAGRRETQYF. CDR3 nucleotide sequence: TGTGCCAGCTTCCCAGCGGGGAGGAGGGAGACCCAGTACTTC.

This clonotype has just a few counts. The chain combines TRBV5-1 with TRBJ2-7; D remains ambiguous. The V gene lost 0 bases and the J gene lost 4 bases, with 8 bases spanning the gap. Germline loops: CDR1 SGHRS, CDR2 YFSETQ. This CDR3 is built from 13 residues. The CDR3 loop is CASSLVERYEQYF. The DNA of the CDR3 is TGCGCCAGCAGCTTGGTAGAGAGATACGAGCAGTACTTC. The full variable domain, rest sourced from reference TRBV5-1 and TRBJ2-7, is KAGVTQTPRYLIKTRGQQVTLSCSPISGHRSVSWYQQTPGQGLQFLFEYFSETQRNKGNFPGRFSGRQFSNSRSEMNVSTLELGDSALYLCASSLVERYEQYFGPGTRLTVT.

This clonotype was seen at least ten times. V is TRBV20-1 and J is TRBJ2-1; 9 bases line up with TRBD1. Germline assignment: CDR1 DFQATT and CDR2 SNEGSKA (reference sequence). After removal of 0 bases from V and 6 bases from J, the junction contained 9 bases not matched to a gene. CDR3 length equals 16 residues. DNA of the CDR3: TGCAGTGCTAGAGATTCGGGGACAGGGTACGGCAATGAGCAGTTCTTC. Its protein product is CSARDSGTGYGNEQFF.

This clonotype was counted many times. The chain uses TRBV5-1 and TRBJ1-1; possible D gene TRBD1, 5 bases. This CDR3 is built from 14 residues. CDR1 is SGHRS and CDR2 is YFSETQ in the germline V gene. Trimming removed 2 bases from V and 2 bases from J, with 10 bases in between. This CDR3 reads CASSFDSTNTEAFF. The CDR3 nucleotides are TGCGCCAGCAGCTTTGACAGTACAAACACTGAAGCTTTCTTT.

Concerning this clonotype: This CDR3 is missing its conserved last phenylalanine or tryptophan, likely due to a read error. The rearrangement joins TRBV12-3 or TRBV12-4 to TRBJ1-5; no definite D call. CDR3 length: 12 residues. V dropped 1 base and J dropped 6 bases, with 4 bases sitting between them. The CDR3 DNA is TGTGCCAGCAGTTTAGGGGTTCAGCCCCAGCATTGT. Residues: CASSLGVQPQHC.

This clonotype was seen many times. The junction and the germline gene differ at one end; a read error may be behind it. V gene TRBV2 combines with J gene TRBJ1-5, with 12 bases lining up with TRBD1. The CDR3 loop spans 16 amino acids. Germline CDR1 SNHLY, CDR2 FYNNEI. The CDR3 DNA is TGTGCCAGCAGTGCGTTGGGACAGGGGGCTGGTCAGCCCCAGAATTTT. This translates into CASSALGQGAGQPQNF.

Note on this clonotype: At one of its ends the junction is not consistent with the germline gene, which may arise from a read error. CDR3 loop: CASSPDGNSPLNF. Written as DNA, the CDR3 is TGTGCCAGCAGTCCGGACGGCAATTCACCCCTCAACTTT. The chain has TRBV12-3 or TRBV12-4 and TRBJ1-6, with D uncertain. This CDR3 region has 13 residues.

This clonotype was seen repeatedly, ten times or more. The V and J genes are TRBV5-8 and TRBJ2-3; TRBD2 aligns across 11 bases. The length of the CDR3 is 18 residues. The V and J ends lost 3 bases and 2 bases, in that order; junction bases with no gene match: 11. Germline V CDR1 and CDR2: SGHTS, YDEGEE. This CDR3 is CASSWRLAGTLNTDTQYF. Here the CDR3 DNA reads TGTGCCAGCAGCTGGAGACTAGCGGGGACACTTAACACAGATACGCAGTATTTT.

The V gene is TRBV6-5, the J gene TRBJ1-5; D might be TRBD1 (5 bases). V lost 4 bases and J lost 0, with 22 bases in between. The CDR3 contains 19 residues. CDR1 MNHEY and CDR2 SVGAGI come from the germline V gene. CDR3 coding DNA: TGTGCCAGCAGTTCTGTTCAAGGGCGGGGGACCTATAGCAATCAGCCCCAGCATTTT. It encodes CASSSVQGRGTYSNQPQHF.

This clonotype occurred many times. The chain joins TRBV12-3 or TRBV12-4 to TRBJ1-1, with D unresolved. V was trimmed by 5 bases and J by 4 bases, leaving 11 bases between them. There are 13 residues in the CDR3. The CDR3 sequence: CASSLLGVTEAFF. CDR3 bases: TGTGCCAGCAGTCTTCTCGGGGTCACTGAAGCTTTCTTT.

This clonotype was recorded at least ten times. V gene TRBV15 combines with J gene TRBJ2-1; 8 nucleotides agree with TRBD1. After removal of 1 base from V and 8 bases from J, the junction contained 4 bases not matched to a gene. The germline CDR1 and CDR2 sequences are LNHNV and YYDKDF (reference sequence). There are 14 residues in the CDR3. CDR3 sequence: CATSRVDRGDEQFF. CDR3 DNA: TGTGCCACCAGCAGAGTTGACAGGGGCGATGAGCAGTTCTTC. The full variable domain, its missing parts supplied by reference TRBV15 and TRBJ2-1, is DAMVIQNPRYQVTQFGKPVTLSCSQTLNHNVMYWYQQKSSQAPKLLFHYYDKDFNNEADTPDNFQSRRPNTSFCFLDIRSPGLGDTAMYLCATSRVDRGDEQFFGPGTRLTVL.

This clonotype was seen ten or more times. This chain joins TRBV3-1 and TRBJ1-1; no reliable D call. This CDR3 region has 14 residues. V was cut by 0 bases and J by 11 bases, with 16 bases left in between. Germline V gene data show CDR1 as LGHDT and CDR2 as YNNKEL (reference sequence). CDR3 region: CASSQDWATYGAFF. The CDR3 DNA sequence: TGTGCCAGCAGCCAAGATTGGGCGACCTACGGGGCTTTCTTT.

The table lists this clonotype with many counts. This chain uses TRBV7-2 with TRBJ2-5; 14 bases line up with TRBD2. This CDR3 is 18 amino acids long. Trimming removed 5 bases from V and 5 bases from J; junction bases left unmatched: 13. Germline CDR1 and CDR2: SGHTA and FQGNSA. The CDR3 sequence: CASSLGLAGASRLETQYF. For the CDR3, the DNA is TGTGCCAGCAGCCTGGGACTAGCGGGGGCGTCCCGTCTGGAGACCCAGTACTTC.

This clonotype appeared a few times. V is TRBV4-1 and J is TRBJ2-3; D ambiguous. V lost 4 bases to trimming and J lost 6 bases, with 11 bases between them. This CDR3 contains 13 residues. Germline V gene data show CDR1 as MGHRA and CDR2 as YSYEKL. The CDR3 nucleotides read TGCGCCAGCAGCCTCCCCATGGGTGATACGCAGTATTTT. Its translation is CASSLPMGDTQYF.